Presented here are 10 T cell receptor beta chains from one specimen sequenced in a study of blood T cell repertoires in COVID-19. This table comes from immunoSEQ multiplex PCR, and its TCRdb copy is limited to in-frame clones, with some not included. The sample consists of 200,000 to 250,000 clones, about 83% of them appearing once. Sequencing was carried out using peripheral blood. The source of these receptors is a woman aged 30 to 39 with COVID-19, enrolled during active disease.

The chain carries TRBV12-3 or TRBV12-4 and TRBJ1-5; D remains unclear. The CDR3 has 13 amino acids. Trimming cost V 3 bases and J 5 bases, with 8 bases left between them. The CDR3 protein is CASSFDGDQPQHF. The CDR3, as DNA: TGTGCCAGCAGTTTTGACGGGGATCAGCCCCAGCATTTT.

This clone was detected once. The V gene is TRBV4-3, the J gene TRBJ2-1; 11 bases align to TRBD2. The CDR3 sequence is 15 residues long. With 4 bases clipped from V and 6 bases from J, the junction kept 5 bases outside the gene matches. The germline V gene encodes CDR1 LGHNA and CDR2 YSLEER. The CDR3 region is CASSPSSGGSNEQFF. CDR3 bases: TGCGCCAGCAGCCCCTCTAGCGGGGGGTCCAATGAGCAGTTCTTC.

CDR3 residues: CASSSLWDRGPGANVLTF. The CDR3 DNA is TGTGCCAGCAGTTCTTTATGGGACAGGGGACCTGGGGCCAACGTCCTGACTTTC. The rearrangement links TRBV5-4 to TRBJ2-6; 10 bases match TRBD1. The CDR3 has 18 residues. Germline CDR1 reads SGHNT; CDR2 reads YYREEE (reference sequence). V dropped 5 bases and J dropped 2; count of bases not matched to a gene: 10. The full variable domain, its missing parts supplied by reference TRBV5-4 and TRBJ2-6, is ETGVTQSPTHLIKTRGQQVTLRCSSQSGHNTVSWYQQALGQGPQFIFQYYREEENGRGNFPPRFSGLQFPNYSSELNVNALELDDSALYLCASSSLWDRGPGANVLTFGAGSRLTVL.

This clone showed up just once. The CDR3 DNA sequence: TGTGCCAGCAGTTACCCGGGACAGGGGGGAGACGAGCAGTACTTC. This gives the protein CASSYPGQGGDEQYF. The gene calls are TRBV6-2 or TRBV6-3 and TRBJ2-7, with TRBD1 identical over 11 bases. Germline V gene data show CDR1 as MNHEY and CDR2 as SVGEGT. This CDR3 region has 15 residues. The V segment lost 2 bases and the J segment 5 bases; nucleotides outside the gene matches: 5.

V is TRBV6-5 and J is TRBJ2-2; D perhaps matches TRBD1 (5 bases). Between the trimmed V and J ends, which lost 0 bases and 0 bases, there was a span of 8 bases. Germline V gene data show CDR1 as MNHEY and CDR2 as SVGAGI. This CDR3 spans 16 amino acids. CDR3 in DNA: TGTGCCAGCAGTTACTCGATGGGGCCGAACACCGGGGAGCTGTTTTTT. It encodes CASSYSMGPNTGELFF.

This chain joins TRBV18 and TRBJ2-2; maybe TRBD2 (5 bases). Germline V gene sequence: CDR1 KGHSH, CDR2 LQKENI. This CDR3 spans 16 amino acids. V lost 0 bases and J 2 bases, leaving 10 bases between the germline ends. The CDR3 sequence is CASSPPSEGNTGELFF. The CDR3 DNA reads as TGTGCCAGCTCACCACCGAGCGAGGGAAACACCGGGGAGCTGTTTTTT.

The chain carries TRBV10-3 and TRBJ2-5; 8 bases are shared with TRBD1. Germline V gene sequence: CDR1 ENHRY, CDR2 SYGVKD. This CDR3 is 14 amino acids long. The V gene end was trimmed by 4 bases and the J gene end by 7 bases; junction bases not matched to a gene: 8. DNA for the CDR3: TGTGCCATCAGTGGGGACAGGAACTGGGGGACCCAGTACTTC. It translates to CAISGDRNWGTQYF.

This clone was seen more than once but under ten times. The germline gene is not matched at one end of the junction; a read error may be the cause. This sequence joins TRBV6-2 or TRBV6-3 and TRBJ1-1; D is unresolved. The CDR3 runs to 12 residues. The germline V gene has CDR1 MNHEY and CDR2 SVGEGT. CDR3 nucleotides: TGTGCCAGCAGCTACTGGGGAGGTGGGGCTTTCTTT. Translated, it gives CASSYWGGGAFF.

This chain connects TRBV7-9 to TRBJ1-4; 7 nucleotides align to TRBD1. There are 18 residues in the CDR3. Germline V gene sequence: CDR1 SEHNR, CDR2 FQNEAQ (reference sequence). V shed 1 base, J shed 4 bases, and the junction held 12 bases outside the gene matches. This CDR3 is CASSLVRVGTAFNEKLFF. DNA of the CDR3: TGTGCCAGCAGCTTAGTTCGTGTAGGGACAGCATTTAATGAAAAACTGTTTTTT.

The V and J genes are TRBV12-3 or TRBV12-4 and TRBJ1-2; D is ambiguous. V was pared by 3 bases and J by 5 bases, with 7 bases between. The CDR3 has 12 amino acids. CDR3 DNA sequence: TGTGCCAGCAGTTTTAACATGTATGGCTACACCTTC. It is translated as CASSFNMYGYTF.